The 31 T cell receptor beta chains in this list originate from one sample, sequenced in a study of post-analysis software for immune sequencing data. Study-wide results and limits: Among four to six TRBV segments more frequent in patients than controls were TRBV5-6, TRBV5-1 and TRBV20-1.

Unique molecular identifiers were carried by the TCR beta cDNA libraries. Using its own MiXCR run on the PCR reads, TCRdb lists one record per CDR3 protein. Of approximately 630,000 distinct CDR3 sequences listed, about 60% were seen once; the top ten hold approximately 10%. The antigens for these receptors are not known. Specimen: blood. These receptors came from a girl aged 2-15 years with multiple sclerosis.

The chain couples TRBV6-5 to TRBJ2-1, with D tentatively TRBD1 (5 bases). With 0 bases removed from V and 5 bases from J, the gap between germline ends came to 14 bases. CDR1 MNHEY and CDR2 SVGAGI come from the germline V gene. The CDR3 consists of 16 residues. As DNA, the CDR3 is TGTGCCAGCAGTTACTCGAGTCAGGGTAGGAACAATGAGCAGTTCTTC. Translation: CASSYSSQGRNNEQFF.

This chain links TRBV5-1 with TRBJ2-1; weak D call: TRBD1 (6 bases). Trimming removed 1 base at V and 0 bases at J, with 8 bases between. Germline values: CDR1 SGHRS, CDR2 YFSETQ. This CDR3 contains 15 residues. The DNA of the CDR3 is TGCGCCAGCAGCTTGCACAGGGCCTCCTACAATGAGCAGTTCTTC. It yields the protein CASSLHRASYNEQFF.

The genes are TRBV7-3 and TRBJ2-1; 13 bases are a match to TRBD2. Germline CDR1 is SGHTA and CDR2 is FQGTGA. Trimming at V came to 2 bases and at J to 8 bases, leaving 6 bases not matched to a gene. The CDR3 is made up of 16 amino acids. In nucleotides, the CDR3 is TGTGCCAGCAGCTTACCACTAGCGGGAGGGTCTCATGAGCAGTTCTTC. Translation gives CASSLPLAGGSHEQFF. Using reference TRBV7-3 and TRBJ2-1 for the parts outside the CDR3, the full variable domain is GAGVSQTPSNKVTEKGKYVELRCDPISGHTALYWYRQSLGQGPEFLIYFQGTGAADDSGLPNDRFFAVRPEGSVSTLKIQRTERGDSAVYLCASSLPLAGGSHEQFFGPGTRLTVL.

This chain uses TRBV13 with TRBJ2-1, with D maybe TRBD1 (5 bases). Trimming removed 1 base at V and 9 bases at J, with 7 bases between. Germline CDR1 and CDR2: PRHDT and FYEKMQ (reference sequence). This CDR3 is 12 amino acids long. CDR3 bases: TGTGCCAGCAGCTTAGCAGGGTTTGAGCAGTTCTTC. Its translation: CASSLAGFEQFF.

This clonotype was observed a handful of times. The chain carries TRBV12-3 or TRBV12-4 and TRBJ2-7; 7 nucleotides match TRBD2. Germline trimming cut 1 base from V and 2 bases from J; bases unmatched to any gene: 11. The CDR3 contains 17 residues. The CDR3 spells CASSLGVGRESAYEQYF. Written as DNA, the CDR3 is TGTGCCAGCAGTTTAGGGGTTGGGCGGGAGTCCGCCTACGAGCAGTACTTC.

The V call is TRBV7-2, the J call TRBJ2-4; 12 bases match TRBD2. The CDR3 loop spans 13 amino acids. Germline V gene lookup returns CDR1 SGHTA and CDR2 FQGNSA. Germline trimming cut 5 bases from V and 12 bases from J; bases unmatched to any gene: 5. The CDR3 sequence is CASSPSLAGGQYF. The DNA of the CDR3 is TGTGCCAGCAGCCCATCACTAGCGGGGGGTCAGTACTTC.

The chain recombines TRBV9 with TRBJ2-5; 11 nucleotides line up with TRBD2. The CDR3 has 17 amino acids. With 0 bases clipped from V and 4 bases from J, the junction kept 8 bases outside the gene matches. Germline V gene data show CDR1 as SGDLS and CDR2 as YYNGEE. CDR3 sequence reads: CASSVGPGLAVAETQYF. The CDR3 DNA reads TGTGCCAGCAGCGTAGGCCCGGGACTAGCGGTGGCAGAGACCCAGTACTTC.

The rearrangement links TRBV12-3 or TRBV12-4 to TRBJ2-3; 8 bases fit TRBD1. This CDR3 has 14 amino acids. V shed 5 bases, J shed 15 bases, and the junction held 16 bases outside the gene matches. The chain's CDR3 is CASSEDRETDMQYF. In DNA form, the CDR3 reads TGTGCCAGCAGTGAGGACAGGGAGACAGATATGCAATATTTT.

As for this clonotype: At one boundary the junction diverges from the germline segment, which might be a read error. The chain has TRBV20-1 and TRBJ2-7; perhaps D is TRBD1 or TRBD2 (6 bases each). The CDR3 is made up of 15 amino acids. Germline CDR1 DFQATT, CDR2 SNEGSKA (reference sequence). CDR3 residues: CSARDEGGVPYEQCF. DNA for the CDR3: TGCAGTGCTAGAGATGAGGGGGGAGTCCCCTACGAGCAGTGCTTC.

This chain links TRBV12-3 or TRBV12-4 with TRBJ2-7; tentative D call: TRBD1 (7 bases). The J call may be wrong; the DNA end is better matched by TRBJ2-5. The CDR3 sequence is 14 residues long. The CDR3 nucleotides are TGTGCCAGCAGGGGGGGCACAGGGGATATGACCCAGTACTTC. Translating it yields CASRGGTGDMTQYF.

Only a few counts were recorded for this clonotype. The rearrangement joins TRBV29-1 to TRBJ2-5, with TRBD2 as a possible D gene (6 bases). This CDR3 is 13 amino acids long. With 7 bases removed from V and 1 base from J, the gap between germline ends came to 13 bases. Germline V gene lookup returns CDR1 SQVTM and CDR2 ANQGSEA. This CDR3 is CSGTPGAQETQYF. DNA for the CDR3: TGCAGCGGAACCCCGGGAGCCCAAGAGACCCAGTACTTC.

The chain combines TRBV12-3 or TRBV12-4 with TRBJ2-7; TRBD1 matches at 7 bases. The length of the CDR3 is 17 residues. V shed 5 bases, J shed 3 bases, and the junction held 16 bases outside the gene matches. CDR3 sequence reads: CASSPSGSRDRDYEQYF. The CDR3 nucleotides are TGTGCCAGCAGTCCCTCAGGTAGCAGGGACAGAGACTACGAGCAGTACTTC.

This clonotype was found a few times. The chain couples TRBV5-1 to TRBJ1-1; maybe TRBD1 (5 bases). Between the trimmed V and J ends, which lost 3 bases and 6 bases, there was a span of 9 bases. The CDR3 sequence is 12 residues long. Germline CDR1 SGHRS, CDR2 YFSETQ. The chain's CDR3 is CASSWSGSEAFF. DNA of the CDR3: TGCGCCAGCAGCTGGTCAGGGTCTGAAGCTTTCTTT.

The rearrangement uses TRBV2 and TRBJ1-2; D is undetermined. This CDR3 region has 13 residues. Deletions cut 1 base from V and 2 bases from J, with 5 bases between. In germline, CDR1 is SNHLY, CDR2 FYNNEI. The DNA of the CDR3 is TGTGCCAGCAGTGAAGGGCTGAACTATGGCTACACCTTC. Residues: CASSEGLNYGYTF.

DNA for the CDR3: TGTGCCAGCAGTTTAGTAACAGGGGCTAGGTATGGCTACACCTTC. Translated: CASSLVTGARYGYTF. The chain employs TRBV27 and TRBJ1-2; 7 bases are a match to TRBD1. The germline gives CDR1 MNHEY, CDR2 SMNVEV (reference sequence). The CDR3 length is 15 residues. V shed 2 bases, J shed 5 bases, and the junction held 8 bases outside the gene matches.

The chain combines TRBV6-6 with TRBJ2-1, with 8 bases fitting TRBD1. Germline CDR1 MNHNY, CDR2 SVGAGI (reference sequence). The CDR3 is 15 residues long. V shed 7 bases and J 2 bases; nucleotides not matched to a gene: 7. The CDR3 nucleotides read TGTGCCAGCACCGGGACAGGCTTTCCCTACAATGAGCAGTTCTTC. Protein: CASTGTGFPYNEQFF.

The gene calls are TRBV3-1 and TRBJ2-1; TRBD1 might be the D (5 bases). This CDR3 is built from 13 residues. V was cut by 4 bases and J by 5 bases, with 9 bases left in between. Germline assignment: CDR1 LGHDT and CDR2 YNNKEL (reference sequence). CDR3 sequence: CASSLQGDNEQFF. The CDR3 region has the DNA TGTGCCAGCAGCCTCCAAGGGGACAATGAGCAGTTCTTC.

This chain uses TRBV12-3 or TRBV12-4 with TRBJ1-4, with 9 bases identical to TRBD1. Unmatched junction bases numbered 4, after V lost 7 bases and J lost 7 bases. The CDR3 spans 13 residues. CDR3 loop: CASTKDRGEKLFF. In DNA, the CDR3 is TGTGCCAGCACTAAGGACAGGGGTGAAAAACTGTTTTTT.

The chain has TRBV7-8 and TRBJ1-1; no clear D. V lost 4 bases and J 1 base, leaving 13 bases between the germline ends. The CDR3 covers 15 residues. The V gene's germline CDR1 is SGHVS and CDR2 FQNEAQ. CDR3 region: CASSSPGLGNTEAFF. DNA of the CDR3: TGTGCCAGCAGCTCCCCCGGGCTGGGGAACACTGAAGCTTTCTTT.

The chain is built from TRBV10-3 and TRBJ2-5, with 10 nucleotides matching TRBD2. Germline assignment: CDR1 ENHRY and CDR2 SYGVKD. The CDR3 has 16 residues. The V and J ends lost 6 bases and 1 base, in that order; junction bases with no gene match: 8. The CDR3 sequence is CAISYGLADTQETQYF. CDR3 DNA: TGTGCCATCAGCTATGGACTAGCGGATACCCAAGAGACCCAGTACTTC.

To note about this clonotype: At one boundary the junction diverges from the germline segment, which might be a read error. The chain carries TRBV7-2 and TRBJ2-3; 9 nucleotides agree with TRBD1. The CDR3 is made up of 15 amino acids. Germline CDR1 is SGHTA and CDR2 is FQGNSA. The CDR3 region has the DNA TGTGCCGGCAGCTTAGGGACAGGGAGGACAGATACGCAGTATTTT. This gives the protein CAGSLGTGRTDTQYF.

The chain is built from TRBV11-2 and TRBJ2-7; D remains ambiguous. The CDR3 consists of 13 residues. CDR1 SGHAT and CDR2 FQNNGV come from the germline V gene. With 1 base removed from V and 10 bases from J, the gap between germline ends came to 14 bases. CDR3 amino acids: CASSLGPQTVQYF. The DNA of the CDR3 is TGTGCCAGCAGCTTAGGGCCCCAGACGGTACAGTACTTC. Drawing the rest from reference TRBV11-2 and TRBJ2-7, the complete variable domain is EAGVAQSPRYKIIEKRQSVAFWCNPISGHATLYWYQQILGQGPKLLIQFQNNGVVDDSQLPKDRFSAERLKGVDSTLKIQPAKLEDSAVYLCASSLGPQTVQYFGPGTRLTVT.

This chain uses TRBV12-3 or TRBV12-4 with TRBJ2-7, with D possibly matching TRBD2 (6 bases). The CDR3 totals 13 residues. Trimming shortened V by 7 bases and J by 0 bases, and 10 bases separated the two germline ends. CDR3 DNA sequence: TGTGCCAGCACTAGCGAGAGCTCCTACGAGCAGTACTTC. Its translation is CASTSESSYEQYF.

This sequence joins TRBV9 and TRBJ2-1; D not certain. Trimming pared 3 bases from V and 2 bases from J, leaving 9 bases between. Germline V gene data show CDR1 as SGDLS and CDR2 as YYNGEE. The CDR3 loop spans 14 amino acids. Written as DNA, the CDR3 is TGTGCCAGCAGCGGAGCACCTGCCTACAATGAGCAGTTCTTC. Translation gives CASSGAPAYNEQFF. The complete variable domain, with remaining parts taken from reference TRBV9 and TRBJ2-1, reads DSGVTQTPKHLITATGQRVTLRCSPRSGDLSVYWYQQSLDQGLQFLIQYYNGEERAKGNILERFSAQQFPDLHSELNLSSLELGDSALYFCASSGAPAYNEQFFGPGTRLTVL.

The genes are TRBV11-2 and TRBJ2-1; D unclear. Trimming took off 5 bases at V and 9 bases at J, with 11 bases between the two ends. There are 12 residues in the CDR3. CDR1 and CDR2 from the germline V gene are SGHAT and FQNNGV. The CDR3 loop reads CASSPTSFEQFF. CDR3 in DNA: TGTGCCAGCAGCCCTACCTCGTTTGAGCAGTTCTTC.

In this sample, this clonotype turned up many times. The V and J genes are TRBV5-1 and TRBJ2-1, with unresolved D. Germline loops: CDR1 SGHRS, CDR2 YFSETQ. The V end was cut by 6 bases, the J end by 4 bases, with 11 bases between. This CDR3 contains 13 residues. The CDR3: CASKGPAYNEQFF. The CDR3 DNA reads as TGCGCCAGCAAAGGTCCGGCATACAATGAGCAGTTCTTC.

The CDR3 DNA sequence: TGTGCCAGCCGTGGACCCAGGGGAGGGCGCAGAGGTGAGCAGTTCTTC. This sequence encodes CASRGPRGGRRGEQFF. V and J are TRBV2 and TRBJ2-1, with D possibly being TRBD2 (7 bases). Trimming shortened V by 8 bases and J by 9 bases, and 26 bases separated the two germline ends. The CDR3 length is 16 residues. The germline CDR1 and CDR2 sequences are SNHLY and FYNNEI.

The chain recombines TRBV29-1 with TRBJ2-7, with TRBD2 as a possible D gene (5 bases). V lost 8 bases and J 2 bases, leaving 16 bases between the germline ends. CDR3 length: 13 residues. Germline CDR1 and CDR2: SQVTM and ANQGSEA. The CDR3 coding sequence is TGCAGCCCCCCTCGTTCGGGAACCTACGAGCAGTACTTC. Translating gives CSPPRSGTYEQYF.

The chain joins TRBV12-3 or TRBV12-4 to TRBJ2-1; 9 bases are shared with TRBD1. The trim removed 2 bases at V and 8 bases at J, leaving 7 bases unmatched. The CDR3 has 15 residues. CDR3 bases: TGTGCCAGCAGTTTACGAATAAACAGGGGGCATGAGCAGTTCTTC. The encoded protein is CASSLRINRGHEQFF.

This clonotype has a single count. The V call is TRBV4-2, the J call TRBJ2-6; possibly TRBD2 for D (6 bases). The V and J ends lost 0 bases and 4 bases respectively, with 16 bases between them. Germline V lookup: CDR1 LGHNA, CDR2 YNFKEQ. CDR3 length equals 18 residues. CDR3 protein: CASSQDRGSDWGANVLTF. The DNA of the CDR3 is TGTGCCAGCAGCCAAGATCGGGGGTCCGATTGGGGGGCCAACGTCCTGACTTTC.

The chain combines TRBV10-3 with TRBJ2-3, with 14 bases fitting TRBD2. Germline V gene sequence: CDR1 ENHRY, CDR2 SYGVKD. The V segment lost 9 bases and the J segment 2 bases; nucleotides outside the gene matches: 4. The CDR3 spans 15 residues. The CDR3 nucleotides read TGTGCCATTGGGACTAGCGGGGGATCCACAGATACGCAGTATTTT. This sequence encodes CAIGTSGGSTDTQYF.